Each of the 16 T cell receptor beta chains below was sequenced from the same sample in a study of multiple sclerosis patients with progressive multifocal leukoencephalopathy. TCRdb's copy holds only in-frame clones and misses some; the assay was immunoSEQ multiplex PCR. The data hold about 25,000 clones, with approximately 90% observed a single time. The time point: approximately twelve months of natalizumab therapy. The sequenced sample was PBMCs, obtained from a patient treated with natalizumab. All receptors derive from a man aged 25 to 40 with multiple sclerosis.

The chain couples TRBV27 to TRBJ2-3; 7 bases match TRBD1. Trimming took 8 bases from V and 2 from J; bases not matched to a gene: 13. Germline values: CDR1 MNHEY, CDR2 SMNVEV (reference sequence). The CDR3 consists of 16 residues. This CDR3 reads CASGRGRTGLTDTQYF. The CDR3 coding sequence is TGTGCCAGCGGCAGAGGGCGGACAGGACTCACAGATACGCAGTATTTT.

CDR3 DNA: TGTGCCAGCAGCGTTACTAGCGGCTCCTACAATGAGCAGTTCTTC. It yields the protein CASSVTSGSYNEQFF. The genes are TRBV9 and TRBJ2-1, with TRBD2 matching 8 bases. Germline V gene lookup returns CDR1 SGDLS and CDR2 YYNGEE. The CDR3 length is 15 residues. V lost 2 bases to trimming and J lost 0 bases; unmatched junction nucleotides: 1.

This chain connects TRBV18 to TRBJ2-2; the match to TRBD2 covers 9 bases. The CDR3 has 18 residues. Germline lookup yields CDR1 KGHSH and CDR2 LQKENI. V gave up 4 bases and J gave up 4 bases; unmatched junction bases: 13. For the CDR3, the DNA is TGTGCCAGCTCACGGTTCGATAGCGGGAGTACTGTCACCGGGGAGCTGTTTTTT. Protein: CASSRFDSGSTVTGELFF.

The chain couples TRBV29-1 to TRBJ2-3; D is perhaps TRBD1 (5 bases). Germline CDR1 reads SQVTM; CDR2 reads ANQGSEA. Trimming shortened V by 1 base and J by 2 bases, and 13 bases separated the two germline ends. The length of the CDR3 is 15 residues. CDR3 bases: TGCAGCGTTGAAGGGGTGGGGCTCACCACAGATACGCAGTATTTT. Translation gives CSVEGVGLTTDTQYF.

J is TRBJ2-5 and V is TRBV11-2; no clear D. The CDR3 consists of 12 residues. Germline loops: CDR1 SGHAT, CDR2 FQNNGV. V gave up 5 bases and J gave up 4 bases, with 8 bases separating them. The CDR3 coding sequence is TGTGCCAGCAGCAGCACCGGAGAGACCCAGTACTTC. This sequence encodes CASSSTGETQYF.

This clone has just a few counts. The gene calls are TRBV7-9 and TRBJ2-5; weak D call: TRBD2 (6 bases). The better agreement between TRBJ2-7 and the DNA end casts doubt on the J call. The V gene's germline CDR1 is SEHNR and CDR2 FQNEAQ (reference sequence). The CDR3 has 11 amino acids. The CDR3 sequence: CASSPGGEQYF. The CDR3, as DNA: TGTGCCAGCAGCCCCGGGGGCGAGCAGTACTTC.

The J gene is TRBJ2-5, the V gene TRBV13; the match to TRBD2 covers 10 bases. V trimming: 5 bases; J trimming: 5 bases; junction bases outside the gene matches: 5. The germline V gene has CDR1 PRHDT and CDR2 FYEKMQ (reference sequence). CDR3 length: 14 amino acids. CDR3 nucleotides: TGTGCCAGCAGCCCTCTAGCGGGAGTGGAGACCCAGTACTTC. Its protein is CASSPLAGVETQYF. The full variable domain, with the rest looked up from reference TRBV13 and TRBJ2-5, is AAGVIQSPRHLIKEKRETATLKCYPIPRHDTVYWYQQGPGQDPQFLISFYEKMQSDKGSIPDRFSAQQFSDYHSELNMSSLELGDSALYFCASSPLAGVETQYFGPGTRLLVL.

By frequency in the sample, this clone is medium-sized. This sequence joins TRBV6-4 and TRBJ2-2, with D unclear. This CDR3 is built from 13 residues. The germline CDR1 and CDR2 sequences are MRHNA and SNTAGT. Trimming cost V 7 bases and J 3 bases, with 9 bases left between them. CDR3 bases: TGTGCCAGCAAGGAGAGCTACACCGGGGAGCTGTTTTTT. Translated, it gives CASKESYTGELFF.

The chain has TRBV5-4 and TRBJ2-1; a weak D match, TRBD2 (5 bases). Trimming pared 6 bases from V and 5 bases from J, leaving 24 bases between. The CDR3 extends over 17 amino acids. Germline values: CDR1 SGHNT, CDR2 YYREEE (reference sequence). CDR3 region: CASTPSVGSPFNNEQFF. DNA of the CDR3: TGTGCCAGCACCCCCTCCGTTGGGAGCCCCTTCAACAATGAGCAGTTCTTC.

This sequence joins TRBV6-6 and TRBJ1-5; D is ambiguous. Per germline, CDR1 MNHNY and CDR2 SVGAGI (reference sequence). The CDR3 has 15 residues. V lost 0 bases and J 3 bases, leaving 9 bases between the germline ends. CDR3 sequence reads: CASSYSAANNQPQHF. The CDR3 region has the DNA TGTGCCAGCAGTTACTCGGCGGCTAACAATCAGCCCCAGCATTTT.

The gene calls are TRBV18 and TRBJ2-1; no firm D call. Trimming took off 3 bases at V and 12 bases at J, with 12 bases between the two ends. The germline gives CDR1 KGHSH, CDR2 LQKENI. The CDR3 runs to 12 residues. The DNA for the CDR3 is TGTGCCAGCTCACCGATGGCACGCGGGCAGTTCTTC. It specifies CASSPMARGQFF.

This chain links TRBV2 with TRBJ1-5; tentative D call: TRBD1 (5 bases). The germline V gene encodes CDR1 SNHLY and CDR2 FYNNEI. V lost 6 bases, J lost 1 base, and 7 bases lay in between. This CDR3 region has 13 residues. CDR3 sequence (DNA): TGTGCCAGCAGCCGGGACAGCAATCAGCCCCAGCATTTT. This translates into CASSRDSNQPQHF.

The chain has TRBV14 and TRBJ1-3; D remains unclear. This CDR3 region has 17 residues. CDR1 SGHDN and CDR2 FVKESK come from the germline V gene. Trimming shortened V by 0 bases and J by 1 base, and 13 bases separated the two germline ends. In DNA, the CDR3 is TGTGCCAGCAGCCAAGAGTTCGGGTTTCAATCTGGAAACACCATATATTTT. It yields the protein CASSQEFGFQSGNTIYF.

This clone appeared once. The V and J genes are TRBV7-8 and TRBJ1-1; a weak D match, TRBD1 (5 bases). Trimming took off 5 bases at V and 10 bases at J, with 11 bases between the two ends. Germline-derived CDR1 and CDR2 are SGHVS and FQNEAQ. This CDR3 has 11 residues. The CDR3 protein is CASSERGLAFF. CDR3 DNA: TGTGCCAGCAGCGAGAGGGGTTTAGCTTTCTTT. Supplemented by reference TRBV7-8 and TRBJ1-1, the full variable domain reads GAGVSQSPRYKVAKRGQDVALRCDPISGHVSLFWYQQALGQGPEFLTYFQNEAQLDKSGLPSDRFFAERPEGSVSTLKIQRTQQEDSAVYLCASSERGLAFFGQGTRLTVV.

This clone was observed a single time. This chain connects TRBV25-1 to TRBJ1-1, with a tentative D call TRBD1 (5 bases). This CDR3 spans 12 amino acids. The V and J ends lost 8 bases and 11 bases respectively, with 18 bases between them. CDR1 is MGHDK and CDR2 is SYGVNS in the germline V gene. The CDR3 protein is CASGDGPRGAFF. DNA for the CDR3: TGTGCCAGCGGGGACGGGCCACGAGGGGCTTTCTTT.

V is TRBV7-6 and J is TRBJ2-1; 7 nucleotides align to TRBD2. V shed 2 bases, J shed 8 bases, and the junction held 12 bases outside the gene matches. The CDR3 loop spans 16 amino acids. Germline CDR1 is SGHVS and CDR2 is FNYEAQ. The chain's CDR3 is CASSLMPGLGIDEQFF. DNA of the CDR3: TGTGCCAGCAGCTTAATGCCCGGACTAGGGATCGATGAGCAGTTCTTC. The entire variable domain, with the rest obtained from reference TRBV7-6 and TRBJ2-1, is as follows: GAGVSQSPRYKVTKRGQDVALRCDPISGHVSLYWYRQALGQGPEFLTYFNYEAQQDKSGLPNDRFSAERPEGSISTLTIQRTEQRDSAMYRCASSLMPGLGIDEQFFGPGTRLTVL.